This T cell receptor (beta chain) is drawn from a study of blood T cell repertoires in COVID-19. Study information: Sites across the United States, Italy and Spain contributed samples from acute and convalescent COVID-19. PBMCs, B-cell-depleted T cells, or T cells were the source of the cDNA or gDNA that made up the material.

CDR3 length equals 14 residues. V shed 5 bases and J shed 8 bases, with 18 bases lying between them. Germline CDR1 reads MNHEY; CDR2 reads SVGAGI. In the authors' methods: From reference gene primer amplification, estimates of nucleated cell counts were derived. Measured with immunoSEQ multiplex PCR; TCRdb has only the in-frame clones, and not every one. Clone size and the V and J calls come from that table; the DNA yielded D and trimming. Of around 370,000 clones in the sample, nearly 90% were seen once. Specimen: peripheral blood. This TCR was sampled from a man between 18 and 35 years old with active or convalescent COVID-19. The genes are TRBV6-5 and TRBJ1-2, with D perhaps matching TRBD1 (5 bases). The CDR3 region is CASSKGQGTKGYTF. The CDR3 DNA is TGTGCCAGCAGTAAGGGGCAGGGAACCAAGGGCTACACCTTC.